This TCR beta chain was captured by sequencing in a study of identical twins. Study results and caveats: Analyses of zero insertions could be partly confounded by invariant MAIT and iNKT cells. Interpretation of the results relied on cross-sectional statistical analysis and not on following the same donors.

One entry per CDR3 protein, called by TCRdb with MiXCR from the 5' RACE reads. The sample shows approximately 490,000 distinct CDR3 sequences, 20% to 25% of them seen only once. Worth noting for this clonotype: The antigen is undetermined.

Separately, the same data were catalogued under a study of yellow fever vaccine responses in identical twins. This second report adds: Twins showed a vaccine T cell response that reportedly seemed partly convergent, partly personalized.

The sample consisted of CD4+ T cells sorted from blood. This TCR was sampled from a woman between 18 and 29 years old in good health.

CDR3 nucleotide sequence: TGTGCCAGCAGCCCCCGCGGGGTGAACACTGAAGCTTTCTTT. Amino acid sequence: CASSPRGVNTEAFF. The chain couples TRBV12-3 or TRBV12-4 to TRBJ1-1; D gene unclear. V lost 6 bases and J lost 0, with 11 bases in between. This CDR3 region has 14 residues.